The rows below give T cell receptor beta chains drawn from one sample of a study of naive and memory T cell subsets. MiXCR was run by TCRdb on the UMI-ligation and nested PCR reads, yielding one entry per CDR3 protein. The profile covers over 80,000 distinct CDR3 sequences, with around 11% appearing a single time and just over 0.13% taken by the ten largest. The sample comprised naive CD4+ T cells from blood. The source of these receptors is a human donor in good health. Each CDR3 is given with its conserved first and last residue. The order of the fields is clone size, D gene, J gene, V gene, CDR3 DNA, CDR3 protein. A D gene is named only where the DNA matches it firmly. The size field is filled for only some rows; it gives once, few, many or a size class.

>.|.|TRBJ1-1|TRBV12-3/TRBV12-4
TGTGCCAGCAGTTTTGGGGGCACCACGGACACTGAAGCTTTCTTT
CASSFGGTTDTEAFF
>many|.|TRBJ2-7|TRBV9
TGTGCCAGCAGCCTCCACAGCGGGCCTTCCTACGAGCAGTACTTC
CASSLHSGPSYEQYF
>many|.|TRBJ2-7|TRBV7-2
TGTGCCAGCAGCTTAGGGGGACTTCAGGAGCAGTACTTC
CASSLGGLQEQYF
>.|.|TRBJ2-2|TRBV4-1
TGCGCCAGCAGCCCTGCAGCTGAAGGGAACACCGGGGAGCTGTTTTTT
CASSPAAEGNTGELFF
>many|TRBD1|TRBJ2-7|TRBV29-1
TGCAGCGTCGAGACAGGGTCCTCCTACGAGCAGTACTTC
CSVETGSSYEQYF
>.|TRBD2|TRBJ2-2|TRBV12-3/TRBV12-4
TGTGCCAGCAAACTTCTAGCGGGAGTCAGCACCGGGGAGCTGTTTTTT
CASKLLAGVSTGELFF
>few|.|TRBJ2-2|TRBV12-3/TRBV12-4
TGTGCCAGCAGCCAGACCCGGACCGGGGAGCTGTTTTTT
CASSQTRTGELFF
>.|.|TRBJ2-1|TRBV20-1
TGCAGTGCCATCACCAGGGGGGCCTATGAGCAGTTCTTC
CSAITRGAYEQFF
>few|TRBD1|TRBJ2-5|TRBV7-3
TGTGCCAGCAGCTTAACGGGGACAGGCAATCAAGAGACCCAGTACTTC
CASSLTGTGNQETQYF
>many|TRBD1|TRBJ2-6|TRBV27
TGTGCCAGCAGTTGGGGACAGACTGGGGCCAACGTCCTGACTTTC
CASSWGQTGANVLTF
>.|.|TRBJ2-5|TRBV20-1
TGCAGTGCTAGAGATCCCCCCAGAAGCGAGACCCAGTACTTC
CSARDPPRSETQYF
>.|.|TRBJ2-7|TRBV3-1
TGTGCCAGCAGCCAAAAGGGATACGAGCAGTACTTC
CASSQKGYEQYF
>many|TRBD1|TRBJ2-5|TRBV18
TGTGCCAGCTGTATACAGGGGAGTGAGACCCAGTACTTC
CASCIQGSETQYF
>.|TRBD1|TRBJ1-4|TRBV20-1
TGCAGTGCTGGACAGGTCAATGAAAAACTGTTTTTT
CSAGQVNEKLFF
>many|TRBD1|TRBJ2-1|TRBV18
TGTGCCAGCTGCTCCCCCGGGACAGGGATCAATGAGCAGTTCTTC
CASCSPGTGINEQFF
>many|.|TRBJ2-2|TRBV19
TGTGCCAGTAAAATCAACAGGGAGGTCACCGGGGAGCTGTTTTTT
CASKINREVTGELFF
>.|.|TRBJ1-1|TRBV29-1
TGCAGCGTTGTTCGGGCAGGAAAGAACACTGGAGCTTTCTTT
CSVVRAGKNTGAFF
>.|.|TRBJ1-2|TRBV19
TGTGCCAGTACAGGAAGGGACGGCTATGGCTACACCTTC
CASTGRDGYGYTF
>few|.|TRBJ2-3|TRBV20-1
TGCAGTGCCCGGGCCGGGGCTGGAGCAGATACGCAGTATTTT
CSARAGAGADTQYF
>few|.|TRBJ2-2|TRBV24-1
TGTGCCACCAGTGGCCCCAGGGGAGCGGGACTCGTCACCGGGGAGCTGTTTTTT
CATSGPRGAGLVTGELFF
>many|TRBD1|TRBJ2-7|TRBV7-2
TGTGCCAGCAGCTCGCAGGGGGAGTACGAGCAGTACTTC
CASSSQGEYEQYF
>.|TRBD2|TRBJ2-7|TRBV7-9
TGTGCCAGCAGCGTCCGACTAGCGGGAGAATCCTACGAGCAGTACTTC
CASSVRLAGESYEQYF
>.|.|TRBJ2-5|TRBV12-3/TRBV12-4
TGTGCCAGCAGTCCTAAGTGGGAGACCCAGTACTTC
CASSPKWETQYF
>many|TRBD2|TRBJ2-1|TRBV2
TGTGCCAGCATGACTAGCGCCAATGAGCAGTTCTTC
CASMTSANEQFF
>many|.|TRBJ1-6|TRBV27
TGTGCCAGCAGTTTTGGACTCGACCATTCACCCCTCCACTTT
CASSFGLDHSPLHF
>few|.|TRBJ2-7|TRBV20-1
TGCAGTGCTAGAGTAGTGACTGGGGGTAGGTACGAGCAGTACTTC
CSARVVTGGRYEQYF
>few|TRBD1|TRBJ1-6|TRBV2
TGTGCCAGCATGGACAGGGCATTGTCACCCCTCCACTTT
CASMDRALSPLHF
>.|.|TRBJ1-1|TRBV19
TGTGCCAGTAGTATCCAAGTGAACACTGAAGCTTTCTTT
CASSIQVNTEAFF
>.|.|TRBJ2-1|TRBV7-2
TGTGCCAGCAGCGGTCCGGGCAGGTTCTACAATGAGCAGTTCTTC
CASSGPGRFYNEQFF
>few|.|TRBJ2-3|TRBV6-2/TRBV6-3
TGTGCCAGCAAGGGGCAGCCTCGACTAGATACGCAGTATTTT
CASKGQPRLDTQYF
>many|TRBD1|TRBJ2-1|TRBV20-1
TGCAGTGCCACACCTTCAGGGGGTTTCCGCTATGAGCAGTTCTTC
CSATPSGGFRYEQFF
>.|.|TRBJ1-2|TRBV6-2/TRBV6-3
TGTGCCAGCAGCTGGGTGGCATCGGCTAACTATGGCTACACCTTC
CASSWVASANYGYTF
>many|.|TRBJ1-1|TRBV7-2
TGTGCCAGCAGCTTAGCCCCTAAGGGTGAAGCTTTCTTT
CASSLAPKGEAFF
>.|.|TRBJ1-1|TRBV5-1
TGCGCCAGCAGCTTGGTTGTTTCCATGAACACTGAAGCTTTCTTT
CASSLVVSMNTEAFF
>few|TRBD1|TRBJ2-7|TRBV4-3
TGCGCCAGCAGCGCAACGTCAGGGGGCCGCTACGAGCAGTACTTC
CASSATSGGRYEQYF
>.|.|TRBJ1-2|TRBV11-2
TGTGCCAGCAGCCACACAGGGAGGAATGGCTACACCTTC
CASSHTGRNGYTF
>many|.|TRBJ1-1|TRBV13
TGTGCCAGCAGCCGCACAGGTGACACTGAAGCTTTCTTT
CASSRTGDTEAFF
>.|.|TRBJ1-1|TRBV18
TGTGCCAGCTCACCACTTCTTCTCCAGGGAGGCACTGAAGCTTTCTTT
CASSPLLLQGGTEAFF
>many|.|TRBJ2-3|TRBV9
TGTGCCAGCAGCGTCTTTGAAGGGGGGGCCGCAGATACGCAGTATTTT
CASSVFEGGAADTQYF
>.|.|TRBJ2-2|TRBV5-5
TGTGCCAGCAGCTTATGGGGAAGCTTACTTCAAGGGGAGCTGTTTTTT
CASSLWGSLLQGELFF
>.|.|TRBJ2-3|TRBV6-2/TRBV6-3
TGTGCCAGCGGACCACGACTTAGCACAGATACGCAGTATTTT
CASGPRLSTDTQYF
>.|.|TRBJ2-2|TRBV2
TGTGCCAGCAGTGACGTCGCATTCACGAACACCGGGGAGCTGTTTTTT
CASSDVAFTNTGELFF
>few|TRBD1|TRBJ2-7|TRBV29-1
TGCAGCGTTGCTACAGGGGATACGTACGAGCAGTACTTC
CSVATGDTYEQYF